This T cell receptor beta chain emerged from a study of human T cells and chemical hapten exposure. Overall study: Patch tests delivered 0.01% DPC to the upper back and were evaluated at 6 days. Small discrepancies in pooled library volume mainly accounted for the varying TCR yields per sample.

V dropped 2 bases and J dropped 4 bases, with 4 bases sitting between them. The CDR3 has 12 amino acids. Germline lookup yields CDR1 SGHKS and CDR2 YYEKEE (reference sequence). Indicated time point: patch test 1, 2 weeks after DPC sensitization. Regarding treatment: therapeutic diphenylcyclopropenone sensitization with weekly scalp DPC. Separate cDNA molecules received unique molecular identifiers, which the library attached to them. As originally analysed: With a range of about 23,224 to 750,000, the median per sample was about 92,000 TCRs. From the RACE reads, TCRdb called clonotypes with MiXCR, one entry per CDR3 protein. TCRdb, rather than the study authors, made the V and J calls. The table lists about 360,000 distinct CDR3 sequences, approximately 5% of them singletons.

This clonotype was obtained from a woman aged 45-65 years with alopecia areata. Some clones in this sample may be carry-over from other donors' samples. This chain connects TRBV5-5 to TRBJ1-5; D remains unclear. The specimen was whole blood, collected in connection with sensitization to the hapten diphenylcyclopropenone (DPC). CDR3 residues: CASSFENQPQHF. For the CDR3, the DNA is TGTGCCAGCAGCTTTGAAAATCAGCCCCAGCATTTT.